The subject of this entry is one TCR beta chain. This clonotype came up many times. Its antigen has not been determined. Per-base qualities were not stored, and no clone one base away is much larger. V is pared back by 2 bases and J by 0 bases, with 8 bases lying between the germline termini. CDR1 SGHRS and CDR2 YFSETQ are derived from the germline V gene. CDR3 length: 15 amino acids, cysteine to phenylalanine. Only CDR3 DNA is held: 45 bases, read in frame from base 1. The intended sense of this specimen's time point label: before trial treatment. The donors took part in RACIN, a single-arm, phase I, dose-escalation trial that combined nivolumab, ipilimumab, aspirin, low-dose cyclophosphamide and low-dose radiotherapy. To be eligible, a patient needed to have an advanced solid tumor that was TIL-negative. To make first-strand cDNA, Superscript III was used along with a set of TRAV- and TRBV-specific primers so that both the TCRalpha and TCRbeta chains were covered. TCRs were amplified with Phusion for 20 PCR cycles, with a constant-region primer paired with the adapter attached to the V primers. The MessageAmp II aRNA Amplification Kit was used to amplify the isolated mRNA, with in vitro transcription run for about 15 hours at 37 degrees C. The Dynabeads mRNA DIRECT Purification Kit was used to isolate mRNA for TCR sequencing. Indexed Illumina adapters were added in a second approximately 26-cycle Phusion PCR, and the resulting products were purified with AMPure XP beads. Deep sequencing of TCRalpha and TCRbeta libraries was performed on an Illumina MiniSeq instrument. In the paper's pipeline: Using custom Perl scripts, TCR sequences that encoded the same protein were pooled, out-of-frame sequences were dropped, and the abundance of each clonotype was calculated. TCR sequences supported by only a single read were excluded from analysis. Shannon entropy, Gini index, clonality, richness, and the frequency of TCRs shared between repertoires were included as repertoire metrics. The public reads were reanalyzed by TCRdb: fastp trimming at Q25, MiXCR alignment, in-frame beta chains only. Records with the same CDR3 protein are collapsed into one entry carrying the most frequent genes and DNA. The V and J calls reflect TCRdb's pipeline rather than the authors' work. Within this sample are 80,000 to 95,000 distinct CDR3 sequences, with 8% to 10% of them counted one time only. The ten largest clones take up 0.8% to 1.3% of the sample.

This entry belongs to a study of low-dose radiotherapy and immunotherapy resistance in tumors (dated by TCRdb to 2022 to 2024). As for the study more broadly: In Cohort 1, 0.5 Gy per fraction was delivered every 2 weeks, and a total PTV dose of 6.5 Gy was prescribed. For Cohort 2, the dose was 1 Gy per fraction given every two weeks, adding up to 13 Gy in total across 26 weeks. Starting on cycle 1 day 1, patients took 300 mg of aspirin by mouth once a day for four cycles. Patients were given nivolumab as a 240 mg flat dose every two weeks and ipilimumab at 1 mg/kg every six weeks, with both drugs delivered intravenously. Intravenous cyclophosphamide at 200 mg/m2 was administered every two weeks, one day ahead of each radiation and immunotherapy administration. The trial did not randomize participants into treatment groups. The translational analysis covered eight patients: three from the first dose cohort and the first five from the second dose cohort.

Recombination linked TRBV5-1 to TRBJ2-2, with TRBD2 perhaps the D gene, on 5 matching bases. The sample in question was PBMCs, obtained before treatment. The receptor was isolated from a male donor with prostate cancer. The CDR3: CASSFGSSNTGELFF. The nucleotide sequence is TGCGCCAGCAGCTTTGGGAGTTCGAACACCGGGGAGCTGTTTTTT.